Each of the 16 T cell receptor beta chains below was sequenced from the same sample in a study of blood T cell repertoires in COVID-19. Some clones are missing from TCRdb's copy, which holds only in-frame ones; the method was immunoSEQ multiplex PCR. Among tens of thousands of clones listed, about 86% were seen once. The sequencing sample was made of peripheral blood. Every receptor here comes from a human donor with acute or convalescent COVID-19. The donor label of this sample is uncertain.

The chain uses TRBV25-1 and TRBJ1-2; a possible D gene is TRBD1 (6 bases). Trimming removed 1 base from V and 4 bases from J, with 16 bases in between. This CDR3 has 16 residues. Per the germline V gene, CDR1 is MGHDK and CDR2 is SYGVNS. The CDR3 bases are TGTGCCAGCAGTGAATCCTATCCAGGGGATACCTATGGCTACACCTTC. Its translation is CASSESYPGDTYGYTF.

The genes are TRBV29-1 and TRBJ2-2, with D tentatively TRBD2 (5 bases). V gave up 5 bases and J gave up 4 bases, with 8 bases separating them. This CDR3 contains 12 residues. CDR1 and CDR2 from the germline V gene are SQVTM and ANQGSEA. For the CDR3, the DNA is TGCAGCGTTCTCGGGGTCACCGGGGAGCTGTTTTTT. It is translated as CSVLGVTGELFF.

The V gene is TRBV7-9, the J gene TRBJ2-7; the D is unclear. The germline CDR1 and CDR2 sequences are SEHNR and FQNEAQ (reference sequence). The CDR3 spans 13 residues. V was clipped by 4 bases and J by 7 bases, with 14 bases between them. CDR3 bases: TGTGCCAGCAGCTACCCGGGTCTCCAGGAGCAGTACTTC. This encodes CASSYPGLQEQYF. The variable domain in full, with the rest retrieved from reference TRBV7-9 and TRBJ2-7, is DTGVSQNPRHKITKRGQNVTFRCDPISEHNRLYWYRQTLGQGPEFLTYFQNEAQLEKSRLLSDRFSAERPKGSFSTLEIQRTEQGDSAMYLCASSYPGLQEQYFGPGTRLTVT.

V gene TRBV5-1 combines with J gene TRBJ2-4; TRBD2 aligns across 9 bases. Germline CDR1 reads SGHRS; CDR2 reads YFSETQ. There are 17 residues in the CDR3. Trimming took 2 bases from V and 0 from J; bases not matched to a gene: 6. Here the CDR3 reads CASSFSSGVVAKNIQYF. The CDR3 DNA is TGCGCCAGCAGCTTTTCTAGCGGGGTGGTAGCCAAAAACATTCAGTACTTC.

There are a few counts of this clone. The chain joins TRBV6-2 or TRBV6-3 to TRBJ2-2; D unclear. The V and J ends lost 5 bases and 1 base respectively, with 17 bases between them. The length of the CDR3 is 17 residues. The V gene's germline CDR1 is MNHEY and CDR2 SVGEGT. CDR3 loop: CASSLPSHSQNTGELFF. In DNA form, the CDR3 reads TGTGCCAGCAGTCTCCCCTCTCACAGCCAGAACACCGGGGAGCTGTTTTTT.

The CDR3 DNA follows: TGTGCCACTGGGGGGGCGCCGAATGAAAAACTGTTTTTT. Translated, it gives CATGGAPNEKLFF. The J gene is TRBJ1-4, the V gene TRBV19, with D possibly being TRBD1 (6 bases). Germline V gene sequence: CDR1 LNHDA, CDR2 SQIVND (reference sequence). V was cut by 10 bases and J by 5 bases, with 14 bases left in between. The length of the CDR3 is 13 residues.

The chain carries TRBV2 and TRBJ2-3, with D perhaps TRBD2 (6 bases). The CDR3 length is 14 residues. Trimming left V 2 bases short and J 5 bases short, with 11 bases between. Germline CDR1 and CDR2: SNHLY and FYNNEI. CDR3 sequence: CASSERQTRDTQYF. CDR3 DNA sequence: TGTGCCAGCAGTGAAAGGCAGACTAGAGATACGCAGTATTTT.

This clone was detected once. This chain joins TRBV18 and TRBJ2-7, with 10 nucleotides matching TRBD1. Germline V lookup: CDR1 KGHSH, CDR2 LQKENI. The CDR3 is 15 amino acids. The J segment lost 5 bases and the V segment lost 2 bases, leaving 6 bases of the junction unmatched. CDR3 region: CASSPVRDRGHEQYF. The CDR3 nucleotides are TGTGCCAGCTCACCAGTCCGGGACAGGGGCCACGAGCAGTACTTC.

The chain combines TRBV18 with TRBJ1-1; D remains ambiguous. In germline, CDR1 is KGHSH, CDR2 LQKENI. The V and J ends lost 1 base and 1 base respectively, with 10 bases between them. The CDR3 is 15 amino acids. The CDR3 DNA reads TGTGCCAGCTCACCACGAGCCCTTGGGAACACTGAAGCTTTCTTT. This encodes CASSPRALGNTEAFF.

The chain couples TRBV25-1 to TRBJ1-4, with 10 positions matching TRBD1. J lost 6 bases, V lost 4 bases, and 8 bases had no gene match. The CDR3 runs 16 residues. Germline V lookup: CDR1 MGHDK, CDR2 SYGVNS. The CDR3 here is CASSVAGTGVDEKLFF. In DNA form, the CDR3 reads TGTGCCAGCAGTGTCGCCGGGACAGGGGTTGATGAAAAACTGTTTTTT.

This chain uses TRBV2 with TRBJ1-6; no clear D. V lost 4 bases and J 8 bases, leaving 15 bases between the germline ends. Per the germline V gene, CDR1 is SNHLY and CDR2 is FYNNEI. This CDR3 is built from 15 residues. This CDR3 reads CASSAPASGYSPLHF. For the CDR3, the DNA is TGTGCCAGCAGTGCCCCAGCGTCGGGGTATTCACCCCTCCACTTT.

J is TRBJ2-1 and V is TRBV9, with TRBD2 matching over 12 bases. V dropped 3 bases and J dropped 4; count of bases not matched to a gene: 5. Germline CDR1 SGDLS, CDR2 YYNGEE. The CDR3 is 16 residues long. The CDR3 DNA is TGTGCCAGCAGCGGGCGGACTAGCGGGGATTACAATGAGCAGTTCTTC. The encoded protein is CASSGRTSGDYNEQFF.

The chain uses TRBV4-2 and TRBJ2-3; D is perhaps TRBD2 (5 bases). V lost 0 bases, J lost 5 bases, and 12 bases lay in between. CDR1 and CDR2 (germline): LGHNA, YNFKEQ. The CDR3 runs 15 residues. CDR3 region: CASSQESAEGDTQYF. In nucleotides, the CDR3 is TGTGCCAGCAGCCAAGAATCCGCAGAGGGAGATACGCAGTATTTT.

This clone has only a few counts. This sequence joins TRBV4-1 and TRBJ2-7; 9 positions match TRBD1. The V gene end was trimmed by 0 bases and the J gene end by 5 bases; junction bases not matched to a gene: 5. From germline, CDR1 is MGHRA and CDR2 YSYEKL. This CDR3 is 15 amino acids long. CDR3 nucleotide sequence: TGCGCCAGCAGCCAAGAAAAAGGACAGGGGAACGAGCAGTACTTC. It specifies CASSQEKGQGNEQYF.

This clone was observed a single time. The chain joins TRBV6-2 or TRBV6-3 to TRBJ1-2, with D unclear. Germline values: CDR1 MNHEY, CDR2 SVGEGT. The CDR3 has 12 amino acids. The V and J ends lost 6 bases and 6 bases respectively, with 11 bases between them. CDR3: CASSLVHNGYTF. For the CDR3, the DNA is TGTGCCAGCAGCTTGGTCCACAATGGCTACACCTTC.

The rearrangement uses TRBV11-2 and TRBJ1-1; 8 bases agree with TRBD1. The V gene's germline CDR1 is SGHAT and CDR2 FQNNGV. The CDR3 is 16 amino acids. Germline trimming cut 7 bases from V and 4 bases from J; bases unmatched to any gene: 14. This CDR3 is CASTNTGQVRRTEAFF. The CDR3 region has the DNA TGTGCCAGCACCAACACGGGACAGGTCCGGCGCACTGAAGCTTTCTTT.